What follows are 8 T cell receptor beta chains derived from one specimen sequenced in a study of vaccination and CD4 T cells after COVID-19. These receptors lack a known antigen. Treatment noted: roughly 10-day PBMC culture with coronavirus spike peptide pools or control peptides (ViraFEST assay). The Oncomine TCR Beta short-read assay was applied to DNA of cultured CD4+ T cells. TCRdb recomputed calls from the PCR reads with MiXCR, one row per CDR3 protein. The data show 9,000 to 13,000 distinct CDR3 sequences, with roughly two fifths seen just once and around 23% held by the top ten. The specimen sequenced was CD4+ T cells from blood, cultured in vitro. The receptors originated from a human donor who had recovered from COVID-19.

By its share, this clonotype is medium-sized. The V and J genes are TRBV5-6 and TRBJ2-2; 7 bases are a match to TRBD1. Germline loops: CDR1 SGHDT, CDR2 YYEEEE. J lost 0 bases, V lost 3 bases, and 5 bases had no gene match. The CDR3 is made up of 16 amino acids. The CDR3 DNA is TGTGCCAGCAGCTACCGGGACAGCGCGAACACCGGGGAGCTGTTTTTT. Its translation is CASSYRDSANTGELFF.

The rearrangement links TRBV30 to TRBJ1-3, with TRBD1 as a possible D gene (5 bases). CDR1 and CDR2 from the germline V gene are GTSNPN and SVGIG (reference sequence). Trimming removed 0 bases from V and 0 bases from J, with 9 bases in between. The CDR3 sequence is 15 residues long. The CDR3 DNA follows: TGTGCCTGGAGTGTCCACAGGAGCTCTGGAAACACCATATATTTT. Amino acids: CAWSVHRSSGNTIYF.

This clonotype was counted a few times. The rearrangement uses TRBV18 and TRBJ2-3, with 9 bases aligning to TRBD2. J lost 6 bases, V lost 0 bases, and 10 bases had no gene match. The germline gives CDR1 KGHSH, CDR2 LQKENI. The CDR3 runs 17 residues. The chain's CDR3 is CASSPPGAGGQRDTQYF. The CDR3 DNA reads as TGTGCCAGCTCACCACCGGGAGCGGGGGGCCAGCGGGATACGCAGTATTTT.

This clonotype appeared a few times. The chain is built from TRBV11-3 and TRBJ2-5, with D possibly being TRBD2 (6 bases). V lost 5 bases and J lost 4, with 17 bases in between. This CDR3 region has 15 residues. Germline V gene data show CDR1 as SGHNT and CDR2 as YENEEA. The CDR3 loop is CASSTRRTISETQYF. The DNA for the CDR3 is TGTGCCAGCAGCACTCGTAGGACTATCTCAGAGACCCAGTACTTC.

There are a few counts of this clonotype. This rearrangement joins TRBV6-1 to TRBJ2-7; the match to TRBD1 covers 8 bases. The trim removed 11 bases at V and 1 base at J, leaving 13 bases unmatched. Germline loops: CDR1 MNHNS, CDR2 SASEGT. The CDR3 spans 15 residues. In DNA form, the CDR3 reads TGTGCCGCAGGGGGCGGGGCCCGTAAATCCTACGAGCAGTACTTC. Translation gives CAAGGGARKSYEQYF.

The chain uses TRBV27 and TRBJ1-2; 9 bases agree with TRBD1. V shed 5 bases, J shed 3 bases, and the junction held 10 bases outside the gene matches. This CDR3 region has 16 residues. In germline, CDR1 is MNHEY, CDR2 SMNVEV (reference sequence). CDR3 sequence: CASSPGQGKRDYGYTF. CDR3 nucleotide sequence: TGTGCCAGCAGTCCAGGACAGGGGAAAAGGGACTATGGCTACACCTTC.

This sequence joins TRBV11-3 and TRBJ2-7; D not certain. V dropped 0 bases and J dropped 4 bases, with 4 bases sitting between them. The CDR3 loop spans 12 amino acids. Per the germline V gene, CDR1 is SGHNT and CDR2 is YENEEA. DNA for the CDR3: TGTGCCAGCAGCTTAGATCTTTACGAGCAGTACTTC. It yields the protein CASSLDLYEQYF.

The chain couples TRBV2 to TRBJ2-2; D remains ambiguous. The V and J ends lost 4 bases and 5 bases respectively, with 8 bases between them. The germline V gene has CDR1 SNHLY and CDR2 FYNNEI. The CDR3 has 13 amino acids. CDR3 amino acids: CASSVLRTGELFF. In DNA form, the CDR3 reads TGTGCCAGCAGTGTCTTGAGAACCGGGGAGCTGTTTTTT.